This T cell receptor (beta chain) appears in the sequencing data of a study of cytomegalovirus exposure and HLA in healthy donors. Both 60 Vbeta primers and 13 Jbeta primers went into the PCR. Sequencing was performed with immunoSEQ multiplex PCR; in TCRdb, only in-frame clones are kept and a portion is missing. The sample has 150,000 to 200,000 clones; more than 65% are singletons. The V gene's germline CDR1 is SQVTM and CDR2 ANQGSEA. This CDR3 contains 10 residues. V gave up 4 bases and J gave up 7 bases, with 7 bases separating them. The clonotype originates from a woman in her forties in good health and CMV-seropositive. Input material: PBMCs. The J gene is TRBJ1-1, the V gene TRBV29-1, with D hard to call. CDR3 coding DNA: TGCAGCGTTGTCCAGTTTGAAGCTTTCTTT. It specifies CSVVQFEAFF.